The next 28 T cell receptor beta chains were all read from a single sample in a study of identical twins' blood T cells. TCRdb re-derived calls from the 5' RACE reads in MiXCR, one entry per CDR3 protein. The repertoire consists of about 370,000 distinct CDR3 sequences, with roughly 28% occurring once and the leading ten covering roughly 5.5%. Source material: PBMCs. These receptors all come from a woman aged 18 to 50 in good health.

This chain uses TRBV5-1 with TRBJ2-2; 8 bases are a match to TRBD2. CDR3 length: 16 amino acids. V lost 1 base to trimming and J lost 3 bases; unmatched junction nucleotides: 5. CDR1 is SGHRS, CDR2 YFSETQ, per germline. CDR3 sequence reads: CASSLSSGTDTGELFF. The CDR3 DNA follows: TGCGCCAGCAGCTTGAGTAGCGGGACTGACACCGGGGAGCTGTTTTTT.

This sequence joins TRBV18 and TRBJ1-1; no clear D gene. The germline gives CDR1 KGHSH, CDR2 LQKENI. The CDR3 runs to 13 residues. Trimming cost V 6 bases and J 10 bases, with 18 bases left between them. In nucleotides, the CDR3 is TGTGCCAGCTCTTTCGAGTGGGGATTTGGAGCTTTCTTT. Its protein is CASSFEWGFGAFF. Combining the CDR3 with reference TRBV18 and TRBJ1-1 gives the whole variable domain NAGVMQNPRHLVRRRGQEARLRCSPMKGHSHVYWYRQLPEEGLKFMVYLQKENIIDESGMPKERFSAEFPKEGPSILRIQQVVRGDSAAYFCASSFEWGFGAFFGQGTRLTVV.

The count of this clonotype is one. V gene TRBV5-1 combines with J gene TRBJ1-1, with D perhaps TRBD1 (5 bases). With 6 bases removed from V and 4 bases from J, the gap between germline ends came to 13 bases. The CDR3 has 13 amino acids. CDR1 is SGHRS, CDR2 YFSETQ, per germline. Here the CDR3 reads CASKSDGGTEAFF. CDR3 coding DNA: TGCGCCAGCAAATCCGACGGGGGCACTGAAGCTTTCTTT.

V usage is TRBV29-1 and J usage is TRBJ1-1; D gene ambiguous. V was pared by 3 bases and J by 6 bases, with 8 bases between. This CDR3 spans 11 amino acids. Germline-derived CDR1 and CDR2 are SQVTM and ANQGSEA. The CDR3 sequence is CSVDPGSEAFF. The CDR3 bases are TGCAGCGTTGATCCGGGATCTGAAGCTTTCTTT.

This clonotype showed up just a few times. The chain recombines TRBV10-3 with TRBJ1-2; D gene ambiguous. In germline, CDR1 is ENHRY, CDR2 SYGVKD. The CDR3 is made up of 13 amino acids. Trimming took 11 bases from V and 4 from J, leaving 17 bases between them. The CDR3 DNA reads TGTGCCTCGCCCTCGCGGGCCAGCTATGGCTACACCTTC. Encoded protein: CASPSRASYGYTF.

This clonotype has only a few counts. The chain has TRBV12-3 or TRBV12-4 and TRBJ1-2; D gene uncertain. Between the trimmed V and J ends, which lost 3 bases and 4 bases, there was a span of 9 bases. There are 13 residues in the CDR3. The CDR3 reads CASSFTDRYGYTF. Here the CDR3 DNA reads TGTGCCAGCAGTTTTACAGACCGCTATGGCTACACCTTC.

As to this clonotype: A much more abundant neighbour one base away suggests this may be a read error. The J gene is TRBJ2-3, the V gene TRBV27, with a tentative D call TRBD2 (7 bases). Germline assignment: CDR1 MNHEY and CDR2 SMNVEV (reference sequence). This CDR3 is 15 amino acids long. CDR3 in DNA: TGTGCCGGCAGTTTACTCGGCGGGGGCGGTGATACGCAGTATTTT. This translates into CAGSLLGGGGDTQYF.

This clonotype was recorded many times. The V and J genes are TRBV11-1 and TRBJ1-3; D is uncertain. The germline V and J ends were trimmed by 5 bases and 0 bases, with 8 bases remaining between them. CDR1 and CDR2 (germline): SGHAT, FQDESV (reference sequence). The CDR3 spans 14 residues. The chain's CDR3 is CASSPTSSGNTIYF. The CDR3 coding sequence is TGTGCCAGCAGCCCGACGTCCTCTGGAAACACCATATATTTT.

At least ten counts were recorded for this clonotype. This chain uses TRBV6-1 with TRBJ2-1, with 7 bases that match TRBD1. The V and J ends lost 6 bases and 4 bases, in that order; junction bases with no gene match: 3. The germline gives CDR1 MNHNS, CDR2 SASEGT. This CDR3 contains 13 residues. CDR3 protein: CASRGTAYNEQFF. Written as DNA, the CDR3 is TGTGCCAGCAGGGGGACAGCATACAATGAGCAGTTCTTC.

This clonotype was picked up a small number of times. The chain combines TRBV7-2 with TRBJ1-2; D gene ambiguous. CDR1 SGHTA and CDR2 FQGNSA come from the germline V gene. The CDR3 totals 12 residues. Trimming removed 11 bases from V and 2 bases from J, with 12 bases in between. In nucleotides, the CDR3 is TGTGCCGGTGGGAAGGAGAACTATGGCTACACCTTC. Protein product: CAGGKENYGYTF. Using reference TRBV7-2 and TRBJ1-2 for the parts outside the CDR3, the full variable domain is GAGVSQSPSNKVTEKGKDVELRCDPISGHTALYWYRQSLGQGLEFLIYFQGNSAPDKSGLPSDRFSAERTGGSVSTLTIQRTQQEDSAVYLCAGGKENYGYTFGSGTRLTVV.

This clonotype was detected a few times. The chain is built from TRBV5-1 and TRBJ1-2; 7 bases line up with TRBD1. The trim removed 2 bases at V and 4 bases at J, leaving 2 bases unmatched. The CDR3 length is 13 residues. Germline V lookup: CDR1 SGHRS, CDR2 YFSETQ. The DNA of the CDR3 is TGCGCCAGCAGCTTCAGGACAGGCTATGGCTACACCTTC. Its protein product is CASSFRTGYGYTF.

The CDR3 region has the DNA TGTGCCAGTAGTATACAGGGGGTGGGTCAGCCCCAGCATTTT. Translation: CASSIQGVGQPQHF. V and J are TRBV19 and TRBJ1-5; 7 nucleotides agree with TRBD1. The CDR3 spans 14 residues. V dropped 2 bases and J dropped 6; count of bases not matched to a gene: 4. Germline assignment: CDR1 LNHDA and CDR2 SQIVND (reference sequence). Variable domain in full (rest from reference TRBV19 and TRBJ1-5): DGGITQSPKYLFRKEGQNVTLSCEQNLNHDAMYWYRQDPGQGLRLIYYSQIVNDFQKGDIAEGYSVSREKKESFPLTVTSAQKNPTAFYLCASSIQGVGQPQHFGDGTRLSIL.

The chain recombines TRBV5-1 with TRBJ1-1; D is unresolved. The CDR3 runs to 14 residues. Germline CDR1 reads SGHRS; CDR2 reads YFSETQ. V shed 0 bases and J shed 1 base, with 7 bases lying between them. The CDR3 region is CASSLEAGNTEAFF. The CDR3, as DNA: TGCGCCAGCAGCTTGGAGGCAGGGAACACTGAAGCTTTCTTT.

This chain connects TRBV7-9 to TRBJ2-5, with TRBD2 matching 15 bases. Germline CDR1 reads SEHNR; CDR2 reads FQNEAQ (reference sequence). The CDR3 covers 17 residues. J gave up 1 base and V 6 bases, and 6 bases lay outside the gene matches. CDR3 amino acids: CASSPGTSGRPQETQYF. In nucleotides, the CDR3 is TGTGCCAGCAGTCCTGGGACTAGCGGGAGGCCCCAAGAGACCCAGTACTTC.

This clonotype was found many times. V gene TRBV5-1 combines with J gene TRBJ2-3; TRBD2 aligns across 9 bases. Germline lookup yields CDR1 SGHRS and CDR2 YFSETQ. The CDR3 sequence is 17 residues long. The trim removed 1 base at V and 1 base at J, leaving 7 bases unmatched. The CDR3 is CASSLMREGFGTDTQYF. CDR3 nucleotides: TGCGCCAGCAGCTTGATGCGGGAGGGTTTTGGCACAGATACGCAGTATTTT.

This clonotype has ten or more counts. V is TRBV7-8 and J is TRBJ1-2; 8 positions match TRBD1. The J segment lost 0 bases and the V segment lost 1 base, leaving 7 bases of the junction unmatched. CDR1 SGHVS and CDR2 FQNEAQ come from the germline V gene. This CDR3 comprises 17 residues. The CDR3 nucleotides are TGTGCCAGCAGCTTAGTTGAGGACAGGGAAGCTAACTATGGCTACACCTTC. The encoded protein is CASSLVEDREANYGYTF.

The chain couples TRBV18 to TRBJ2-4; D gene unclear. Germline values: CDR1 KGHSH, CDR2 LQKENI. The CDR3 runs 12 residues. With 0 bases removed from V and 5 bases from J, the gap between germline ends came to 2 bases. Here the CDR3 reads CASSPPENIQYF. For the CDR3, the DNA is TGTGCCAGCTCACCACCGGAAAACATTCAGTACTTC.

This clonotype has only a few counts. The rearrangement links TRBV7-6 to TRBJ2-7; D is unclear. The CDR3 consists of 12 residues. Germline lookup yields CDR1 SGHVS and CDR2 FNYEAQ. V was clipped by 5 bases and J by 6 bases, with 11 bases between them. CDR3 in amino acids: CASSLWTGEQYF. The CDR3 nucleotides are TGTGCCAGCAGCCTATGGACGGGCGAGCAGTACTTC. The whole variable domain, remainder taken from reference TRBV7-6 and TRBJ2-7, is GAGVSQSPRYKVTKRGQDVALRCDPISGHVSLYWYRQALGQGPEFLTYFNYEAQQDKSGLPNDRFSAERPEGSISTLTIQRTEQRDSAMYRCASSLWTGEQYFGPGTRLTVT.

This clonotype was counted only a few times. CDR3 nucleotides: TGTGCCAGCAGCTTACCCGAGGACACCGGGGAGCTGTTTTTT. This codes for CASSLPEDTGELFF. This rearrangement joins TRBV7-9 to TRBJ2-2; the D is unclear. The CDR3 covers 14 residues. Germline V gives CDR1 SEHNR, CDR2 FQNEAQ (reference sequence). V was trimmed by 2 bases and J by 3 bases, leaving 7 bases between them.

This clonotype was recorded only once. Lacking the conserved final phenylalanine or tryptophan, this CDR3 likely reflects a read error. The chain combines TRBV29-1 with TRBJ1-1, with TRBD1 as a possible D gene (5 bases). CDR1 SQVTM and CDR2 ANQGSEA come from the germline V gene. The CDR3 length is 13 residues. V was shortened by 4 bases and J by 2 bases, with 11 bases between the two germline ends. The CDR3 sequence is CSVGQTINTEAFL. CDR3 sequence (DNA): TGCAGCGTTGGACAGACTATTAACACTGAAGCTTTCCTT.

This clonotype appeared a few times. The chain joins TRBV29-1 to TRBJ2-1; D is ambiguous. Trimming left V 4 bases short and J 2 bases short, with 12 bases between. This CDR3 is built from 14 residues. Per germline, CDR1 SQVTM and CDR2 ANQGSEA. The CDR3 coding sequence is TGCAGCGTTGGCAGGACGGTCACCTACAATGAGCAGTTCTTC. Translated: CSVGRTVTYNEQFF.

This chain connects TRBV20-1 to TRBJ1-1, with D possibly matching TRBD1 (5 bases). The CDR3 has 15 amino acids. The V end was cut by 6 bases, the J end by 1 base, with 18 bases between. Looked up from germline, CDR1 is DFQATT and CDR2 is SNEGSKA (reference sequence). DNA of the CDR3: TGCAGTGCCGAGCCCAGGGTAGTTTGGAACACTGAAGCTTTCTTT. The encoded protein is CSAEPRVVWNTEAFF.

This clonotype was observed a few times. The chain employs TRBV7-9 and TRBJ1-1; the D is unclear. V was trimmed by 1 base and J by 8 bases, leaving 8 bases between them. CDR3 length: 12 amino acids. Looked up from germline, CDR1 is SEHNR and CDR2 is FQNEAQ (reference sequence). The CDR3 spells CASSLVPPEAFF. In nucleotides, the CDR3 is TGTGCCAGCAGCTTAGTCCCTCCCGAAGCTTTCTTT.

This clonotype was seen repeatedly, ten times or more. The V gene is TRBV11-3, the J gene TRBJ1-6; perhaps TRBD1 as D (5 bases). The CDR3 runs 15 residues. Germline V gene sequence: CDR1 SGHNT, CDR2 YENEEA. V lost 5 bases and J lost 7, with 15 bases in between. The chain's CDR3 is CASSRAYDRNSPLHF. The CDR3 DNA follows: TGTGCCAGCAGCCGTGCGTACGACAGAAATTCACCCCTCCACTTT. The full variable domain, completed using reference TRBV11-3 and TRBJ1-6, is EAGVVQSPRYKIIEKKQPVAFWCNPISGHNTLYWYLQNLGQGPELLIRYENEEAVDDSQLPKDRFSAERLKGVDSTLKIQPAELGDSAVYLCASSRAYDRNSPLHFGNGTRLTVT.

This clonotype was found many times. V gene TRBV20-1 combines with J gene TRBJ2-7, with D possibly TRBD2 on 5 matching bases. The CDR3 spans 15 residues. Trimming removed 0 bases from V and 2 bases from J, with 14 bases in between. Per the germline V gene, CDR1 is DFQATT and CDR2 is SNEGSKA (reference sequence). The CDR3 DNA follows: TGCAGTGCTAGAGATTTCGTGAGCGGAGCCTACGAGCAGTACTTC. Translation gives CSARDFVSGAYEQYF.

This clonotype was picked up a small number of times. The V gene is TRBV5-1, the J gene TRBJ2-1, with D maybe TRBD2 (6 bases). V gave up 4 bases and J gave up 6 bases, with 17 bases separating them. Germline V gene data show CDR1 as SGHRS and CDR2 as YFSETQ. The CDR3 contains 15 residues. CDR3 sequence (DNA): TGCGCCAGCAGCCCCATGACTAGTCTCTCCAATGAGCAGTTCTTC. Residues: CASSPMTSLSNEQFF.

The gene calls are TRBV20-1 and TRBJ1-6; tentative D call: TRBD1 (5 bases). The V gene lost 4 bases and the J gene lost 5 bases, with 6 bases spanning the gap. The CDR3 is made up of 12 amino acids. The germline CDR1 and CDR2 sequences are DFQATT and SNEGSKA (reference sequence). CDR3 amino acids: CSATGNNSPLHF. In DNA form, the CDR3 reads TGCAGTGCTACAGGGAATAATTCACCCCTCCACTTT.

The chain joins TRBV20-1 to TRBJ1-2; D remains unclear. Looked up from germline, CDR1 is DFQATT and CDR2 is SNEGSKA (reference sequence). The CDR3 has 12 amino acids. Trimming took 6 bases from V and 2 from J, leaving 10 bases between them. The CDR3, as DNA: TGCAGTGCCACATGGGGAAACTATGGCTACACCTTC. This sequence encodes CSATWGNYGYTF.